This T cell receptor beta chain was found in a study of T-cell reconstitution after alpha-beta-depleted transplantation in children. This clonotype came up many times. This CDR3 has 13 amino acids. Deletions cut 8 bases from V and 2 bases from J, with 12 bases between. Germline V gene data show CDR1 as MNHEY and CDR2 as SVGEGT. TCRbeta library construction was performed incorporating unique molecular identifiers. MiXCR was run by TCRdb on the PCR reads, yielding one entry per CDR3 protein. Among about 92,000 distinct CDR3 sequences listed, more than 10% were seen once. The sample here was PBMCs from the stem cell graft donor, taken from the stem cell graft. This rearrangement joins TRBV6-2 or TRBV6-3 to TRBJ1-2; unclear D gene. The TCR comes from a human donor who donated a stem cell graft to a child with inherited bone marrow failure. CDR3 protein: CASQFLRNYGYTF. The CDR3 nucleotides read TGTGCCAGCCAATTCCTCAGGAACTATGGCTACACCTTC.